This T cell receptor beta chain emerged from a study of PD-1 blockade in mismatch repair-deficient tumors. Clones were read by immunoSEQ multiplex PCR, and TCRdb kept only the in-frame ones, dropping some. The sample lists 80,000 to 130,000 clones; approximately 83% were seen once. Every patient had mismatch repair deficiency by PCR or immunohistochemistry. The CDR3 extends over 23 amino acids. The clonotype comes from an adult with mismatch repair-deficient cancer. The material was peripheral blood, obtained less than 37 weeks after starting pembrolizumab. This chain joins TRBV21-1 and TRBJ2-1; the DNA was not used to check the table's D call, TRBD2. TRBV21-1 counts as a pseudogene. CDR3 in amino acids: CASSKERQGWDNRLAGTYNEQFF. CDR3 nucleotide sequence: TGTGCCAGCAGCAAAGAAAGACAGGGGTGGGACAATCGACTAGCGGGAACCTACAATGAGCAGTTCTTC.